This TCR beta chain was sequenced during a study of beta chain features in type 1 diabetes. CDR1 is SGHTA, CDR2 FQGNSA, per germline. V lost 5 bases, J lost 0 bases, and 19 bases lay in between. CDR3 size: 18 residues. General observations from the study: VDJ junctions from type 1 diabetes patients carried fewer insertions and larger deletions.

One heparinised draw of blood, averaging approximately 110 mL, came from each donor. All sorted populations exceeded 98% purity. The study reverse transcribed the entire isolated RNA, so it sequenced expressed TCRB transcripts. Assay: immunoSEQ multiplex PCR; the TCRdb copy retains only in-frame clones and omits some. The profile covers hundreds of thousands of clones, with roughly 15% appearing a single time and about 0.086% taken by the ten largest. As concerns this clone: The antigen is undetermined.

V usage is TRBV7-2 and J usage is TRBJ1-4; D gene uncertain. Source material: naive CD4+ T cells from blood. The sequence came from a man aged 18 to 29 in good health. The CDR3 spells CASSPGRGKKATNEKLFF. In nucleotides, the CDR3 is TGTGCCAGCAGCCCAGGCCGAGGCAAAAAAGCAACTAATGAAAAACTGTTTTTT.